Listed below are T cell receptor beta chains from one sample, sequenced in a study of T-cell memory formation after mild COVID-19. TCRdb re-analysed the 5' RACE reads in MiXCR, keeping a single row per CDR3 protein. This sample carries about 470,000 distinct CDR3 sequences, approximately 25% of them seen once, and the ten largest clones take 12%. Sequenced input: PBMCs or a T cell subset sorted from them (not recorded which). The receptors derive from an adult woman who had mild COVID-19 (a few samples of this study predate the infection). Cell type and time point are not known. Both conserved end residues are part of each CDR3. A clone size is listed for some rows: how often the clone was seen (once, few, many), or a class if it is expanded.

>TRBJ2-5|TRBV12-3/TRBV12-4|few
CASLATGGLETQYF
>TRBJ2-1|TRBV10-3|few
CAIRSGLAGNSYNEQFF
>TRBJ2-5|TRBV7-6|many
CASSTLDETQYF
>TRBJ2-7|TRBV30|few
CAWSVSGGYEQYF
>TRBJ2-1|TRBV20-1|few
CSAGGSEQFF
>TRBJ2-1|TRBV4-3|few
CASSQDRGQGVYNEQFF
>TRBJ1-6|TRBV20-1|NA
CSASRGVGNSPLHF
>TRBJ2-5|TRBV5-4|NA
CASSRGQGLGETQYF
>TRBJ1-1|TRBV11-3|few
CASTIGAVINTEAFF
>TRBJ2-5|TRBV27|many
CASTSSGGPLETQYF
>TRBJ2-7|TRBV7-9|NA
CASSLGLAGRSDRYEQYF
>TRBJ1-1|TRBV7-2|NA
CASSPNRDREAFF
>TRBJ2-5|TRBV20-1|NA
CSARDPGDTQETQYF
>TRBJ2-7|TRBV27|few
CASGPTGSIEQYF
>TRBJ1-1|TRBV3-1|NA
CASSPTGRTEAFF
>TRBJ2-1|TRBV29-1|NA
CSVCPAGGPYNEQFF